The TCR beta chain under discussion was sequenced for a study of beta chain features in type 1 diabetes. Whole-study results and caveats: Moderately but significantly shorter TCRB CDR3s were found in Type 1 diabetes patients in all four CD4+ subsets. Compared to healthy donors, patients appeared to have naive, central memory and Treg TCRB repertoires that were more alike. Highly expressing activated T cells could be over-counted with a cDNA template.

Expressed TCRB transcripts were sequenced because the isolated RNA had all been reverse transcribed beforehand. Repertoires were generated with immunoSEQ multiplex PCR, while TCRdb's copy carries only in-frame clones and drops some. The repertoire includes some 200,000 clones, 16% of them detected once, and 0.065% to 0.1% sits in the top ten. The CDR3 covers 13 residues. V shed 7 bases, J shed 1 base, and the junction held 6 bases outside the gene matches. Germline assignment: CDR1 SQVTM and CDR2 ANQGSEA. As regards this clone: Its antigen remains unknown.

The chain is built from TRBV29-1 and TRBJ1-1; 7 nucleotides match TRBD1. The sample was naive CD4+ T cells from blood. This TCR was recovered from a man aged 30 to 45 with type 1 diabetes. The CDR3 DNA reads TGCAGCGGAGAGGGACAGCAGAACACTGAAGCTTTCTTT. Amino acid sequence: CSGEGQQNTEAFF.